The T cell receptor beta chain under discussion was sequenced for a study of cytomegalovirus exposure and HLA in healthy donors. The overall study: Some 85 million unique TCRs from HLA-typed donors were held in an early data release. Whole-study findings and limits: Certain sequence variants were highly shared and formed a cluster, and this cluster was likely a sequencing artifact. The authors enumerated under 200 TCR beta chains as linked to cytomegalovirus. Among immune exposure information, only CMV serostatus was available.

Notes on this clone: Its specificity is not known.

In the PCR, 60 Vbeta and 13 Jbeta primers were used. Assay: immunoSEQ multiplex PCR; the TCRdb copy retains only in-frame clones and omits some. The data show around 190,000 clones, 9.5% seen once. This CDR3 has 14 amino acids. Germline V gives CDR1 MNHNS, CDR2 SASEGT. Trimming removed 9 bases at V and 0 bases at J, with 14 bases between. This TCR came from a woman aged 25 to 39 in good health and CMV-seropositive. The sequenced sample was PBMCs. The rearrangement links TRBV6-1 to TRBJ1-2; no reliable D call. CDR3 loop: CASTGVVANYGYTF. The CDR3, as DNA: TGTGCCAGTACCGGGGTAGTAGCTAACTATGGCTACACCTTC.